This T cell receptor beta chain derives from a study of regulatory T cells in long-lasting Graves disease. Study outcomes and limitations: Rather than thyroid tissue, only peripheral blood underwent study.

Sample time point: newly diagnosed GD, antithyroid drugs for less than 3 months. TCR sequences were obtained from RNA taken from PBMCs. Arm-PCR with iRepertoire HTBI primers amplified the CDR3 regions for these TCR beta libraries. From the multiplex PCR reads, TCRdb called clonotypes with MiXCR, one entry per CDR3 protein. The sample yields fewer than 350,000 distinct CDR3 sequences, approximately 20% seen once. This clonotype showed up many times. The target antigen is unknown. The CDR3 consists of 14 residues. From germline, CDR1 is SGHRS and CDR2 YFSETQ. The V end was cut by 0 bases, the J end by 5 bases, with 10 bases between.

Source: peripheral blood mononuclear cells (PBMCs), taken at new diagnosis, from a patient treated with antithyroid drugs. The chain has TRBV5-1 and TRBJ2-3; D possibly corresponds to TRBD1 (6 bases). The origin of this receptor is a female donor with Graves disease. This CDR3 is CASSLVQGRDTQYF. The CDR3, as DNA: TGCGCCAGCAGCTTGGTTCAGGGGAGAGATACGCAGTATTTT.